In its sample, the clone carrying this T cell receptor beta chain was seen a few times. This sample stems from a study of T cell repertoires in cytomegalovirus infection. TCRdb fed the reads into MiXCR, producing one record per CDR3 protein. The repertoire holds a few hundred thousand distinct CDR3 sequences, about 17% seen once, with around half in the top ten. The germline gives CDR1 LNHDA, CDR2 SQIVND (reference sequence). Trimming pared 7 bases from V and 2 bases from J, leaving 15 bases between. The CDR3 has 15 amino acids. The TCR sequence derives from a human donor in good health (CMV status not recorded). Some clones in this sample may be carry-over from other donors' samples. V is TRBV19 and J is TRBJ1-5; maybe TRBD1 (6 bases). The sample was CD8+ T cells from PBMCs. CDR3 nucleotide sequence: TGTGCCAGTAAAGCACAGGGTCTGGGCAATCAGCCCCAGCATTTT. It codes for CASKAQGLGNQPQHF.